This TCR beta chain appears in the sequencing data of a study of identical twins. TCRdb called the 5' RACE reads again in MiXCR, with one record for every CDR3 protein. The sample shows 450,000 or so distinct CDR3 sequences, approximately 15% of them seen only once. The V gene's germline CDR1 is MNHEY and CDR2 SVGAGI. The CDR3 spans 18 residues. J gave up 5 bases and V 0 bases, and 15 bases lay outside the gene matches. General study findings and limits: Out-of-frame alpha sequences common to twins were enriched for low generation probability. Recombination models fit unrelated individuals' TCR alpha sharing but underestimated twins'. Cord blood's abundant beta clonotypes had fewer insertions, unlike memory repertoires.

This clonotype has a handful of counts. Its antigen is not identified. These data were likewise used in another study, on yellow fever vaccine responses in identical twins.

The clonotype was recovered from a woman under 30 in good health. Sequenced material: CD4+ T cells sorted from blood. This chain connects TRBV6-5 to TRBJ1-1; 7 bases line up with TRBD1. CDR3 in DNA: TGTGCCAGCAGTTACTCGACCATGATCCAGGGGGGAATAACTGAAGCTTTCTTT. Amino acids: CASSYSTMIQGGITEAFF.